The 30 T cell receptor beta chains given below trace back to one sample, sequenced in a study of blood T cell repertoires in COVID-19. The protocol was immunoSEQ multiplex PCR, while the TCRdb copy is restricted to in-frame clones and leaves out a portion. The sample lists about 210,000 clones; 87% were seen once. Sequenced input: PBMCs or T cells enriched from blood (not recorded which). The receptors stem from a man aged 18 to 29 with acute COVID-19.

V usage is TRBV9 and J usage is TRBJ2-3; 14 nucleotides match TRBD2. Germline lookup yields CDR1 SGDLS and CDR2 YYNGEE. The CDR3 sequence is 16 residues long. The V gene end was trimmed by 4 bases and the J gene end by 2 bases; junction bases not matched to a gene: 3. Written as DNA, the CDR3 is TGTGCCAGCAGCCTGACTAGCGGGAGGGCCACAGATACGCAGTATTTT. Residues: CASSLTSGRATDTQYF.

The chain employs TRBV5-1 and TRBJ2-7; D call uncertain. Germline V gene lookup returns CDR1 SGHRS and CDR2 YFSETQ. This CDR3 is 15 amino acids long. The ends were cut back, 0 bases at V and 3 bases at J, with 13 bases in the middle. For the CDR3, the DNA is TGCGCCAGCAGCTTGGTGGCAGGTCCGAACTACGAGCAGTACTTC. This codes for CASSLVAGPNYEQYF.

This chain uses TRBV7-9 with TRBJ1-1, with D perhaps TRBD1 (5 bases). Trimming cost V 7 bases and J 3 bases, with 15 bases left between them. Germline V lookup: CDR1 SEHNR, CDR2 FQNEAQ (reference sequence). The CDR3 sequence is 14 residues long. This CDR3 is CASTLQGLDTEAFF. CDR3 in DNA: TGTGCCAGCACCCTTCAGGGACTTGACACTGAAGCTTTCTTT.

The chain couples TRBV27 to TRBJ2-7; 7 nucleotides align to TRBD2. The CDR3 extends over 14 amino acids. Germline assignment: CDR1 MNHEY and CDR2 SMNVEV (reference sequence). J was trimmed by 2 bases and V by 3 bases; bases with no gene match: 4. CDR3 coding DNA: TGTGCCAGCAGTTTTATGGCGGGAGCCTACGAGCAGTACTTC. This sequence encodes CASSFMAGAYEQYF.

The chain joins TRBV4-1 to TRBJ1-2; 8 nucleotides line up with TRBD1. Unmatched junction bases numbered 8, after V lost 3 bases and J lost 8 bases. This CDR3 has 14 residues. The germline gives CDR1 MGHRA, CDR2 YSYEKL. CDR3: CASSQLTGARGYTF. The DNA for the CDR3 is TGCGCCAGCAGCCAGTTGACAGGGGCGAGGGGCTACACCTTC.

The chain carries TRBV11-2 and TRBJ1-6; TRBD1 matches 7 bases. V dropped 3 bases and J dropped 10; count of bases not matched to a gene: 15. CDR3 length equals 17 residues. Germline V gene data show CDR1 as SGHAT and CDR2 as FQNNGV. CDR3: CASSFTGAASIGSPLHF. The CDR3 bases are TGTGCCAGCAGCTTTACAGGGGCCGCAAGTATCGGCTCACCCCTCCACTTT.

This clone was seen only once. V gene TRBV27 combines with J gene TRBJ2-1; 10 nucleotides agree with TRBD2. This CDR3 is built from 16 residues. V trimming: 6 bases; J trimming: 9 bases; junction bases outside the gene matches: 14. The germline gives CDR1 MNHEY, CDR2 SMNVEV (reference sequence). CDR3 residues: CASSPFATSGKSEQFF. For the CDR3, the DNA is TGTGCCAGCAGCCCATTCGCCACTAGCGGGAAGAGTGAGCAGTTCTTC.

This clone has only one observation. The CDR3 is CASSKTGANYGYTF. As DNA, the CDR3 is TGTGCCAGTAGTAAAACAGGGGCTAACTATGGCTACACCTTC. The gene calls are TRBV19 and TRBJ1-2; 7 nucleotides align to TRBD1. With 4 bases clipped from V and 0 bases from J, the junction kept 2 bases outside the gene matches. This CDR3 region has 14 residues. Germline CDR1 and CDR2: LNHDA and SQIVND (reference sequence).

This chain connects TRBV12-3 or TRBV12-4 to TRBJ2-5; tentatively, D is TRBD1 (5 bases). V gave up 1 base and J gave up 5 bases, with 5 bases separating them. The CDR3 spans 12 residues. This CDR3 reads CASSLDRETQYF. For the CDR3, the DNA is TGTGCCAGCAGTTTAGACAGGGAGACCCAGTACTTC.

The CDR3 loop reads CATSSRNLATTIHPWYNSPLHF. The CDR3 nucleotides are TGTGCCACCAGCAGTCGGAATCTGGCTACTACAATTCACCCCTGGTACAATTCACCCCTCCACTTT. This chain joins TRBV15 and TRBJ1-6; D ambiguous. V was clipped by 3 bases and J by 7 bases, with 34 bases between them. Germline V gene data show CDR1 as LNHNV and CDR2 as YYDKDF (reference sequence). The CDR3 covers 22 residues.

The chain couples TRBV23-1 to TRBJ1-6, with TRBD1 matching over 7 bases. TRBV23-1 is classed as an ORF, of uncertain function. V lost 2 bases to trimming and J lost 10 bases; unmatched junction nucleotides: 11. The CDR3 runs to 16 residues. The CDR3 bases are TGCGCCAGCAGTCAAGGTAGGGACAGAAAATTGTCACCCCTCCACTTT. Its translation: CASSQGRDRKLSPLHF.

CDR3 amino acids: CAISYPGGTGTDTQYF. Written as DNA, the CDR3 is TGTGCCATCAGCTACCCTGGGGGGACGGGCACAGATACGCAGTATTTT. V gene TRBV10-3 combines with J gene TRBJ2-3; a possible D gene is TRBD2 (6 bases). Germline V gene sequence: CDR1 ENHRY, CDR2 SYGVKD. This CDR3 is built from 16 residues. The V gene lost 6 bases and the J gene lost 1 base, with 17 bases spanning the gap.

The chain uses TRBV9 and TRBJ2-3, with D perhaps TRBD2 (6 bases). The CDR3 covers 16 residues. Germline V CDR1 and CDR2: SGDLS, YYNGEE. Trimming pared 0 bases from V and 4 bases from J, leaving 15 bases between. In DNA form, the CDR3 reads TGTGCCAGCAGCGTAGACTCCGGGACTGTTTCAGATACGCAGTATTTT. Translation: CASSVDSGTVSDTQYF. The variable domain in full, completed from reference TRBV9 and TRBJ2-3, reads DSGVTQTPKHLITATGQRVTLRCSPRSGDLSVYWYQQSLDQGLQFLIQYYNGEERAKGNILERFSAQQFPDLHSELNLSSLELGDSALYFCASSVDSGTVSDTQYFGPGTRLTVL.

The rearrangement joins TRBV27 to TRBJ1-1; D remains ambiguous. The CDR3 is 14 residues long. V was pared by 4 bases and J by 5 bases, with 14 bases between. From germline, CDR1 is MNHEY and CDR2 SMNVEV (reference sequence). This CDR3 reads CASSSPGKGTEAFF. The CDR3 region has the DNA TGTGCCAGCAGTTCCCCGGGGAAGGGTACTGAAGCTTTCTTT.

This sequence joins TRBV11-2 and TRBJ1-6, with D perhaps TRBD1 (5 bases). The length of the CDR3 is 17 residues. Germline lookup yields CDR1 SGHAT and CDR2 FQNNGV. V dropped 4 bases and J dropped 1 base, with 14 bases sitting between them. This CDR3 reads CASSSSGSRSYNSPLHF. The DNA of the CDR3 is TGTGCCAGCAGCTCGTCAGGGTCACGGTCCTATAATTCACCCCTCCACTTT.

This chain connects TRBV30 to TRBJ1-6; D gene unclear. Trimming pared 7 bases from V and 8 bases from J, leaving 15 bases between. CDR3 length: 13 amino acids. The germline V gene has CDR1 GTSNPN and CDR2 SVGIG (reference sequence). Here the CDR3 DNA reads TGTGCCTCGGAGGCGGGCTTGTATTCACCCCTCCACTTT. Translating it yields CASEAGLYSPLHF.

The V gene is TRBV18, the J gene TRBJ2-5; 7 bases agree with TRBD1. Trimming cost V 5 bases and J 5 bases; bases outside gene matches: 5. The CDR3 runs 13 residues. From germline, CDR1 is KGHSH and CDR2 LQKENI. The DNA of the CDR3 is TGTGCCAGCTCAACGACAGGGTTCGAGACCCAGTACTTC. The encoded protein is CASSTTGFETQYF.

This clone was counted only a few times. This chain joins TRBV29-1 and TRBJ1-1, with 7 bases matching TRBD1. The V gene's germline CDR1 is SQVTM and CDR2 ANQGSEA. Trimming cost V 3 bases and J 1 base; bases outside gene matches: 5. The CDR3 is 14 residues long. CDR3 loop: CSVEVTGSNTEAFF. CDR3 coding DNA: TGCAGCGTTGAGGTGACAGGGTCGAACACTGAAGCTTTCTTT. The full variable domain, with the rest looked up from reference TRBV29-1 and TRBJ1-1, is SAVISQKPSRDICQRGTSLTIQCQVDSQVTMMFWYRQQPGQSLTLIATANQGSEATYESGFVIDKFPISRPNLTFSTLTVSNMSPEDSSIYLCSVEVTGSNTEAFFGQGTRLTVV.

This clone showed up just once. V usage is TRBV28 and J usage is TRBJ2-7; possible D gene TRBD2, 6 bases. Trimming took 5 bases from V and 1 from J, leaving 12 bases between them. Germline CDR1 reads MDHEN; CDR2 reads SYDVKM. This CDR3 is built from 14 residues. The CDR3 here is CASSPHSGSYEQYF. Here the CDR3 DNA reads TGTGCCAGCAGTCCACATAGCGGATCCTACGAGCAGTACTTC.

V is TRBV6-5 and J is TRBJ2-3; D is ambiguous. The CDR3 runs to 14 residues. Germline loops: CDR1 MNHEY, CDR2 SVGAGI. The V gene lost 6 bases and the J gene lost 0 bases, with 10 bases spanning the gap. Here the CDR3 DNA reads TGTGCCAGCAGATATGACATTAGCACAGATACGCAGTATTTT. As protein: CASRYDISTDTQYF.

CDR3 loop: CASVAAGYSSYEQYF. CDR3 DNA sequence: TGTGCCAGCGTAGCGGCCGGGTATAGCTCCTACGAGCAGTACTTC. This rearrangement joins TRBV6-5 to TRBJ2-7, with TRBD2 as a possible D gene (6 bases). Trimming left V 8 bases short and J 0 bases short, with 17 bases between. The CDR3 sequence is 15 residues long. The germline CDR1 and CDR2 sequences are MNHEY and SVGAGI.

The CDR3 DNA follows: TGTGCCAGCAGCCAAGGACAGGGGGCAGATACGCAGTATTTT. Its protein is CASSQGQGADTQYF. The rearrangement uses TRBV2 and TRBJ2-3; 10 bases map to TRBD1. Trimming took 6 bases from V and 4 from J; bases not matched to a gene: 4. Germline CDR1 reads SNHLY; CDR2 reads FYNNEI. The CDR3 has 14 residues.

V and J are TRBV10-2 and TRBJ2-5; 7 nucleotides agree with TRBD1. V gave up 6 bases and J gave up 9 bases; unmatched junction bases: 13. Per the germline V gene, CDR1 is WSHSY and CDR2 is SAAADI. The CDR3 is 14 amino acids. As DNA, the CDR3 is TGCGCCAGCAGCCTAACACAGGGGATGGTGGCCCAGTACTTC. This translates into CASSLTQGMVAQYF.

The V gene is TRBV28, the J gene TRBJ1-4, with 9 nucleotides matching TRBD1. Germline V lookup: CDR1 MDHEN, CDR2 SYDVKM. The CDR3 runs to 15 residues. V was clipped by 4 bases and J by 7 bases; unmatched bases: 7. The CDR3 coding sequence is TGTGCCAGCAGTTCCGAGGGACAGGGAGGTGAAAAACTGTTTTTT. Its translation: CASSSEGQGGEKLFF.

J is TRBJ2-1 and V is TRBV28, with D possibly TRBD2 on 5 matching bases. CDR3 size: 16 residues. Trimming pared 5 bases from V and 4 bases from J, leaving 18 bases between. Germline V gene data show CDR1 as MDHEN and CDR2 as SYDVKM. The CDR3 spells CASSAYRERSYNEQFF. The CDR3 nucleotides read TGTGCCAGCAGTGCTTACCGGGAACGCTCTTACAATGAGCAGTTCTTC.

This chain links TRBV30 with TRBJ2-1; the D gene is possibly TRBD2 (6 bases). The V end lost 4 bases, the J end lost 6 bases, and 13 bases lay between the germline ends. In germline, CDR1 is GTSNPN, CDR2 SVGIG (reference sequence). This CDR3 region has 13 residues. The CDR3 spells CAWNLRESNEQFF. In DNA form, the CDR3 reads TGTGCCTGGAATCTCCGGGAGAGCAATGAGCAGTTCTTC. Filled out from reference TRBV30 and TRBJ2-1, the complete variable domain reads SQTIHQWPATLVQPVGSPLSLECTVEGTSNPNLYWYRQAAGRGLQLLFYSVGIGQISSEVPQNLSASRPQDRQFILSSKKLLLSDSGFYLCAWNLRESNEQFFGPGTRLTVL.

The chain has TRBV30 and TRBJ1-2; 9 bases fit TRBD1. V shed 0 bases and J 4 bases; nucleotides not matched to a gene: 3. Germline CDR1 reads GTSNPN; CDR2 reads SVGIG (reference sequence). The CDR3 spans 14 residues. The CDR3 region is CAWSVGTGSYGYTF. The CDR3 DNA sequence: TGTGCCTGGAGTGTAGGGACAGGGAGCTATGGCTACACCTTC.

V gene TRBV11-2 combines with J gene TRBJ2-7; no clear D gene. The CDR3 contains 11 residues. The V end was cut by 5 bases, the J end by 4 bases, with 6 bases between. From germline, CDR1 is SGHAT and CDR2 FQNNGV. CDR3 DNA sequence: TGTGCCAGCAGCCTTGAGTACGAGCAGTACTTC. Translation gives CASSLEYEQYF.

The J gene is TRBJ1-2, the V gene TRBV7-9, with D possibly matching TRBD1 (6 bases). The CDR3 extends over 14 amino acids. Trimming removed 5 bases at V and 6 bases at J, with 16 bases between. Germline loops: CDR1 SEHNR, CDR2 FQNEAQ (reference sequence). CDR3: CASSPAGDNDGYTF. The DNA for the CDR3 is TGTGCCAGCAGCCCGGCGGGGGACAACGATGGCTACACCTTC.

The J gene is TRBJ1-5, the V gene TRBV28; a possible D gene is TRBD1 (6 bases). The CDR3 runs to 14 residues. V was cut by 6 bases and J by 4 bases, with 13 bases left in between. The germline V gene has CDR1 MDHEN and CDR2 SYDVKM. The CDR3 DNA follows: TGTGCCAGCAGCCTGACAGGAATGAATCAGCCCCAGCATTTT. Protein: CASSLTGMNQPQHF. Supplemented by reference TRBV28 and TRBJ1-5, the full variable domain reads DVKVTQSSRYLVKRTGEKVFLECVQDMDHENMFWYRQDPGLGLRLIYFSYDVKMKEKGDIPEGYSVSREKKERFSLILESASTNQTSMYLCASSLTGMNQPQHFGDGTRLSIL.